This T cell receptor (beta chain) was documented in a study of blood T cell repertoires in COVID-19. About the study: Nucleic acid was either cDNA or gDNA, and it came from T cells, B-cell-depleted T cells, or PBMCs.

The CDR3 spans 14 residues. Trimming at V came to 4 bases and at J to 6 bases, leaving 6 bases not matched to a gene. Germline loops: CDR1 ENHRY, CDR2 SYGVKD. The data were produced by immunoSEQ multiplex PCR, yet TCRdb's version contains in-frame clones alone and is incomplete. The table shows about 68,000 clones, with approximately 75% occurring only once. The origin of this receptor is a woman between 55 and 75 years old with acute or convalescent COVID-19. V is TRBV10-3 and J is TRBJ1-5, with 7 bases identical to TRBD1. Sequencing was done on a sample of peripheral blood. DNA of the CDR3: TGTGCCATCAGTGGAATGACAGGGACTCAGCCCCAGCATTTT. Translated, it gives CAISGMTGTQPQHF.